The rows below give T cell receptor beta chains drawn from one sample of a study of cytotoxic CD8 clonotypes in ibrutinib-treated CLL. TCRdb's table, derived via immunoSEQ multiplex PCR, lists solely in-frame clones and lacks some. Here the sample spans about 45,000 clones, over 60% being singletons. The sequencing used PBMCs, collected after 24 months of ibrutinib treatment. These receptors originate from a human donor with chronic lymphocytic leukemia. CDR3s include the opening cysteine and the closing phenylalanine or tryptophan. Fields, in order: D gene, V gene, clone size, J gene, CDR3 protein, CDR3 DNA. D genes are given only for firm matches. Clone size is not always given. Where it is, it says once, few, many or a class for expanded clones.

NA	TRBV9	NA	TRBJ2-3	CASSVDKGSSTDTQYF	TGTGCCAGCAGCGTAGACAAGGGGAGTAGCACAGATACGCAGTATTTT
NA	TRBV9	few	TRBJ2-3	CASSVGAGSTDTQYF	TGTGCCAGCAGCGTAGGGGCAGGGAGCACAGATACGCAGTATTTT
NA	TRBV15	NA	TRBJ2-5	CATSRGPEETQYF	TGTGCCACCAGCAGAGGACCAGAAGAGACCCAGTACTTC
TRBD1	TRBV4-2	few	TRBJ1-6	CASSHPGQLYNSPLHF	TGTGCCAGCAGCCACCCGGGACAGCTCTATAATTCACCCCTCCACTTT
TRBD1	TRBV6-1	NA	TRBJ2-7	CASKRTGGDEQYF	TGTGCCAGCAAGAGGACAGGGGGGGACGAGCAGTACTTC
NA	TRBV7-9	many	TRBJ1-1	CASSFASPEAFF	TGTGCCAGCAGCTTCGCTTCCCCGGAAGCTTTCTTT
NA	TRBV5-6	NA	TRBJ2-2	CASSLLGRGDTGELFF	TGTGCCAGCAGCTTACTTGGTCGGGGCGACACCGGGGAGCTGTTTTTT
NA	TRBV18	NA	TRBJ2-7	CASSTTGAHHEQYF	TGTGCCAGCTCTACCACGGGGGCGCATCACGAGCAGTACTTC
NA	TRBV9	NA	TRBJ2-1	CASSVEHRLDVNEQFF	TGTGCCAGCAGCGTAGAGCACAGACTAGATGTGAATGAGCAGTTCTTC
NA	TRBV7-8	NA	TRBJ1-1	CASSFEAEAFF	TGTGCCAGCAGCTTTGAGGCTGAAGCTTTCTTT
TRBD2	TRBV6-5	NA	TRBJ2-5	CASSYLTSGQETQYF	TGTGCCAGCAGTTACCTCACTAGCGGACAAGAGACCCAGTACTTC
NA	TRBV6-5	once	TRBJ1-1	CASRSGGTEAFF	TGTGCCAGCAGATCAGGTGGGACTGAAGCTTTCTTT
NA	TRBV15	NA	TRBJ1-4	CATSRATGFNEKLFF	TGTGCCACCAGCAGAGCTACAGGTTTCAATGAAAAACTGTTTTTT
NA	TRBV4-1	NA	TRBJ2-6	CASSQVGSAEGIAF	TGCGCCAGCAGCCAAGTCGGCTCCGCAGAGGGAATAGCTTTC
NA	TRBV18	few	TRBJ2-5	CASSPFVGEETQYF	TGTGCCAGCTCACCATTCGTGGGGGAGGAGACCCAGTACTTC
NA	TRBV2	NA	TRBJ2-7	CASTRGRRDTSYEQYF	TGTGCCAGCACCCGGGGAAGGCGGGACACCTCCTACGAGCAGTACTTC
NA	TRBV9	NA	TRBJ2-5	CASSLRPKETQYF	TGTGCCAGCAGCCTTAGACCAAAAGAGACCCAGTACTTC
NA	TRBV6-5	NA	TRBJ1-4	CASSDPRGEKLFF	TGTGCCAGCAGTGATCCGAGAGGTGAAAAACTGTTTTTT
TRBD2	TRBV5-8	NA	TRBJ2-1	CASSLGAGEYYNEQFF	TGTGCCAGCAGCTTGGGGGCGGGAGAGTATTACAATGAGCAGTTCTTC
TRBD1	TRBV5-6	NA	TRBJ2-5	CASSRQGVLETQYF	TGTGCCAGCAGTAGACAGGGGGTATTGGAGACCCAGTACTTC
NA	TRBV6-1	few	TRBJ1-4	CASSARTVVEKLFF	TGTGCCAGCAGTGCACGGACAGTCGTTGAAAAACTGTTTTTT